The TCR beta chain under discussion was sequenced for a study of blood T cell repertoires in COVID-19. The wider study: Acute and convalescent COVID-19 specimens originated in the United States, Italy and Spain. The analysed material was cDNA or gDNA that came from T cells, B-cell-depleted T cells, or PBMCs.

Original analysis: Amplification with reference gene primers provided the estimates of nucleated cell counts. Sequencing was performed with immunoSEQ multiplex PCR; in TCRdb, only in-frame clones are kept and a portion is missing. The D gene and trimming were derived from the DNA, and the V and J assignments and clone size from that table. This table holds about 140,000 clones, around 78% found once. The germline V gene encodes CDR1 GTSNPN and CDR2 SVGIG (reference sequence). Trimming took 5 bases from V and 3 from J; bases not matched to a gene: 6. CDR3 length: 13 amino acids. The receptor was isolated from a woman aged 80 or over with active or convalescent COVID-19. The sample comprised peripheral blood. The genes are TRBV30 and TRBJ1-1; 7 nucleotides line up with TRBD1. The CDR3 DNA reads as TGTGCCTGGGCCCCAGGGGGACACACTGAAGCTTTCTTT. It translates to CAWAPGGHTEAFF.